These 26 T cell receptor beta chains share one sample of origin, sequenced in a study of shared clonotypes between healthy human individuals. TCRdb's table, derived via immunoSEQ multiplex PCR, lists solely in-frame clones and lacks some. This sample has some 600,000 clones; 95% to 97% occur once, and the top ten carry 0.11%. Naivety among CD8 cells was defined by CD45RO negativity and positive CCR7 selection, thereby excluding terminally differentiated effector memory CD45RA+ cells. Sequences were obtained from naive CD8+ T cells sorted from blood. The receptors stem from a woman aged 30 to 39 in good health.

The chain combines TRBV11-2 with TRBJ2-7; D perhaps matches TRBD2 (5 bases). Germline assignment: CDR1 SGHAT and CDR2 FQNNGV. V was trimmed by 1 base and J by 0 bases, leaving 10 bases between them. The CDR3 length is 15 residues. The DNA for the CDR3 is TGTGCCAGCAGCTTAGCGGACTCCAGCTCCTACGAGCAGTACTTC. Residues: CASSLADSSSYEQYF.

The chain recombines TRBV10-1 with TRBJ2-2, with 7 bases identical to TRBD1. Looked up from germline, CDR1 is WNHNN and CDR2 is SYGVQD (reference sequence). This CDR3 has 16 residues. The V and J ends lost 2 bases and 7 bases, in that order; junction bases with no gene match: 10. CDR3 protein: CASSEPPGTVDGELFF. The DNA for the CDR3 is TGCGCCAGCAGTGAGCCGCCCGGGACAGTCGACGGGGAGCTGTTTTTT.

The genes are TRBV7-8 and TRBJ2-7; TRBD2 might be the D (6 bases). Trimming removed 4 bases from V and 5 bases from J, with 21 bases in between. Germline V gene sequence: CDR1 SGHVS, CDR2 FQNEAQ. The CDR3 spans 16 residues. CDR3 DNA: TGTGCCAGCAGCTCGTTGGGGGGACTTGCCTTGGACGAGCAGTACTTC. Translated, it gives CASSSLGGLALDEQYF.

This clone was observed a single time. This rearrangement joins TRBV6-5 to TRBJ1-2; possibly TRBD1 for D (5 bases). V was pared by 3 bases and J by 2 bases, with 10 bases between. CDR3 size: 14 residues. Germline CDR1 reads MNHEY; CDR2 reads SVGAGI. CDR3 region: CASSYEGSNYGYTF. In DNA form, the CDR3 reads TGTGCCAGCAGTTATGAGGGGAGCAACTATGGCTACACCTTC.

The chain combines TRBV6-5 with TRBJ1-1, with a tentative D call TRBD1 (6 bases). The CDR3 extends over 15 amino acids. With 7 bases removed from V and 1 base from J, the gap between germline ends came to 16 bases. From germline, CDR1 is MNHEY and CDR2 SVGAGI. The CDR3: CASTPYREGNTEAFF. CDR3 DNA: TGTGCCAGCACCCCTTACAGGGAGGGGAACACTGAAGCTTTCTTT.

This rearrangement joins TRBV7-6 to TRBJ1-5; D remains unclear. Per the germline V gene, CDR1 is SGHVS and CDR2 is FNYEAQ. Trimming shortened V by 5 bases and J by 6 bases, and 14 bases separated the two germline ends. This CDR3 region has 14 residues. The CDR3 DNA sequence: TGTGCCAGCAGCGCATTCAGTACGGCTCAGCCCCAGCATTTT. Its translation is CASSAFSTAQPQHF.

DNA for the CDR3: TGTGCCAGTAGTATCCCCACAGGGACGGGAGCCCTCACTCTTAATCAGCCCCAGCATTTT. It yields the protein CASSIPTGTGALTLNQPQHF. The J gene is TRBJ1-5, the V gene TRBV19, with a possible D match to TRBD1 (6 bases). CDR3 size: 20 residues. The germline V gene encodes CDR1 LNHDA and CDR2 SQIVND (reference sequence). V lost 3 bases to trimming and J lost 4 bases, with 28 bases between them.

DNA of the CDR3: TGTGCCACCAGCAGAGATGGGTACACAGATACGCAGTATTTT. It codes for CATSRDGYTDTQYF. The chain joins TRBV15 to TRBJ2-3, with D hard to call. CDR3 length: 14 amino acids. Per the germline V gene, CDR1 is LNHNV and CDR2 is YYDKDF (reference sequence). Deletions cut 0 bases from V and 2 bases from J, with 6 bases between. Complete variable domain (other parts from reference TRBV15 and TRBJ2-3): DAMVIQNPRYQVTQFGKPVTLSCSQTLNHNVMYWYQQKSSQAPKLLFHYYDKDFNNEADTPDNFQSRRPNTSFCFLDIRSPGLGDTAMYLCATSRDGYTDTQYFGPGTRLTVL.

This clone has just one count. The chain uses TRBV6-5 and TRBJ2-7, with a possible D match to TRBD1 (5 bases). Germline V gene data show CDR1 as MNHEY and CDR2 as SVGAGI. The CDR3 sequence is 12 residues long. The germline V and J ends were trimmed by 7 bases and 3 bases, with 10 bases remaining between them. CDR3 amino acids: CASISQGYEQYF. The CDR3 DNA reads as TGTGCCAGCATCTCTCAGGGCTACGAGCAGTACTTC.

The chain couples TRBV13 to TRBJ2-5, with D uncertain. This CDR3 has 12 amino acids. Deletions cut 1 base from V and 5 bases from J, with 5 bases between. CDR1 is PRHDT and CDR2 is FYEKMQ in the germline V gene (reference sequence). The CDR3 bases are TGTGCCAGCAGCTTAGAGGGTGAGACCCAGTACTTC. Encoded protein: CASSLEGETQYF.

The chain recombines TRBV28 with TRBJ2-3, with D possibly TRBD2 on 7 matching bases. V was shortened by 7 bases and J by 1 base, with 15 bases between the two germline ends. CDR1 and CDR2 from the germline V gene are MDHEN and SYDVKM. This CDR3 is built from 15 residues. The DNA of the CDR3 is TGTGCCAGCACCTGGGGGGGCCGGGGCACAGATACGCAGTATTTT. Amino acids: CASTWGGRGTDTQYF.

The chain combines TRBV10-2 with TRBJ2-7, with D perhaps matching TRBD2 (6 bases). The CDR3 sequence is 14 residues long. Germline CDR1 WSHSY, CDR2 SAAADI. Trimming removed 4 bases at V and 3 bases at J, with 13 bases between. CDR3 coding DNA: TGCGCCAGCAGTGGAGAAGCGGGTGGCTACGAGCAGTACTTC. Its translation: CASSGEAGGYEQYF.

The rearrangement uses TRBV28 and TRBJ2-1; 12 bases fit TRBD2. Trimming removed 9 bases from V and 0 bases from J; junction bases left unmatched: 3. Per the germline V gene, CDR1 is MDHEN and CDR2 is SYDVKM. The CDR3 contains 15 residues. CDR3 sequence reads: CASGLAGSSYNEQFF. Here the CDR3 DNA reads TGTGCCAGTGGACTAGCGGGAAGCTCCTACAATGAGCAGTTCTTC.

The V and J genes are TRBV27 and TRBJ1-1; TRBD1 matches 7 bases. The CDR3 consists of 14 residues. J lost 1 base, V lost 7 bases, and 6 bases had no gene match. CDR1 MNHEY and CDR2 SMNVEV come from the germline V gene (reference sequence). In DNA form, the CDR3 reads TGTGCCAGCACGTGGGCAGGGGGGAACACTGAAGCTTTCTTT. This sequence encodes CASTWAGGNTEAFF.

This clone has only one observation. This chain uses TRBV12-5 with TRBJ1-2; 7 bases are a match to TRBD1. The V gene's germline CDR1 is LGHNT and CDR2 FRNRAP. The CDR3 consists of 16 residues. The V segment lost 1 base and the J segment 8 bases; nucleotides outside the gene matches: 13. The CDR3 region has the DNA TGTGCTAGTGGTTTGGGGCCCCTGACAGGGTCTGGCGGCTACACCTTC. As protein: CASGLGPLTGSGGYTF.

CDR3 amino acids: CASSQSPGLAAYNEQFF. CDR3 sequence (DNA): TGCGCCAGCAGCCAATCACCGGGACTAGCGGCCTACAATGAGCAGTTCTTC. The chain joins TRBV4-1 to TRBJ2-1; 11 nucleotides align to TRBD2. Germline V CDR1 and CDR2: MGHRA, YSYEKL. With V trimmed by 2 bases and J by 2 bases, 5 bases remained unmatched. CDR3 length equals 17 residues.

The rearrangement joins TRBV6-5 to TRBJ1-1; tentative D call: TRBD1 (5 bases). The V and J ends lost 0 bases and 1 base respectively, with 12 bases between them. Germline values: CDR1 MNHEY, CDR2 SVGAGI. The CDR3 sequence is 16 residues long. The CDR3 DNA is TGTGCCAGCAGTTACTCCGGGGCCTTGGCGAACACTGAAGCTTTCTTT. Its protein is CASSYSGALANTEAFF.

The chain has TRBV30 and TRBJ2-1; D gene uncertain. Between the trimmed V and J ends, which lost 0 bases and 10 bases, there was a span of 7 bases. The CDR3 spans 11 residues. Per germline, CDR1 GTSNPN and CDR2 SVGIG (reference sequence). DNA of the CDR3: TGTGCCTGGAGTGTACGAGAAGAGCAGTTCTTC. It is translated as CAWSVREEQFF. Together with reference TRBV30 and TRBJ2-1, the CDR3 gives the full variable domain: SQTIHQWPATLVQPVGSPLSLECTVEGTSNPNLYWYRQAAGRGLQLLFYSVGIGQISSEVPQNLSASRPQDRQFILSSKKLLLSDSGFYLCAWSVREEQFFGPGTRLTVL.

Concerning this clone itself: Other DNA sequences from this sample encode an identical CDR3 as well. This chain connects TRBV27 to TRBJ2-7; no firm D call. Germline lookup yields CDR1 MNHEY and CDR2 SMNVEV (reference sequence). The CDR3 is made up of 10 amino acids. Trimming shortened V by 4 bases and J by 4 bases, and 2 bases separated the two germline ends. The CDR3: CASSSYEQYF. CDR3 coding DNA: TGTGCCAGCAGTTCATACGAGCAGTACTTC.

The chain combines TRBV2 with TRBJ2-3, with D perhaps TRBD2 (5 bases). CDR1 SNHLY and CDR2 FYNNEI come from the germline V gene. The CDR3 sequence is 14 residues long. The CDR3: CAHPPLASTDTQYF. In DNA, the CDR3 is TGTGCGCATCCCCCGCTAGCAAGCACAGATACGCAGTATTTT.

The rearrangement links TRBV28 to TRBJ2-7; weak D call: TRBD2 (5 bases). CDR1 is MDHEN and CDR2 is SYDVKM in the germline V gene. V lost 5 bases, J lost 2 bases, and 13 bases lay in between. This CDR3 is 14 amino acids long. The DNA for the CDR3 is TGTGCCAGCAGTGGAATAGCGCGACCCTACGAGCAGTACTTC. Its translation: CASSGIARPYEQYF.

The chain is built from TRBV30 and TRBJ2-1; TRBD2 matches at 16 bases. In germline, CDR1 is GTSNPN, CDR2 SVGIG (reference sequence). Trimming at V came to 2 bases and at J to 4 bases, leaving 8 bases not matched to a gene. The CDR3 spans 18 residues. CDR3 sequence: CAWSWGTSGRDTYNEQFF. The CDR3 region has the DNA TGTGCCTGGAGTTGGGGGACTAGCGGGAGGGATACGTACAATGAGCAGTTCTTC.

The chain employs TRBV29-1 and TRBJ2-1; a possible D gene is TRBD1 (5 bases). V lost 6 bases and J 8 bases, leaving 20 bases between the germline ends. The length of the CDR3 is 14 residues. Germline V gene lookup returns CDR1 SQVTM and CDR2 ANQGSEA. Here the CDR3 DNA reads TGCAGCGTCGCAGGGTACCCCCCACGAGATGAGCAGTTCTTC. It specifies CSVAGYPPRDEQFF.

On this clone: The same CDR3 also results from other DNA sequences found in this sample. The chain uses TRBV27 and TRBJ1-2, with 9 bases aligning to TRBD1. Germline CDR1 and CDR2: MNHEY and SMNVEV (reference sequence). V was pared by 7 bases and J by 5 bases, with 5 bases of the junction left unmatched. The length of the CDR3 is 13 residues. Here the CDR3 DNA reads TGTGCCAGCACTCCCGGGACAGGGTATGGCTACACCTTC. Translation: CASTPGTGYGYTF.

V usage is TRBV5-1 and J usage is TRBJ1-3, with 11 bases matching TRBD1. Looked up from germline, CDR1 is SGHRS and CDR2 is YFSETQ. Unmatched junction bases numbered 8, after V lost 4 bases and J lost 8 bases. There are 15 residues in the CDR3. CDR3 sequence: CASSRGQGARDTIYF. Here the CDR3 DNA reads TGCGCCAGCAGCCGCGGACAGGGGGCAAGAGACACCATATATTTT. Filled out from reference TRBV5-1 and TRBJ1-3, the complete variable domain reads KAGVTQTPRYLIKTRGQQVTLSCSPISGHRSVSWYQQTPGQGLQFLFEYFSETQRNKGNFPGRFSGRQFSNSRSEMNVSTLELGDSALYLCASSRGQGARDTIYFGEGSWLTVV.

This chain joins TRBV29-1 and TRBJ2-7; D might be TRBD1 or TRBD2, each matching 5 bases. V was cut by 6 bases and J by 2 bases, with 14 bases left in between. The CDR3 consists of 13 residues. Germline V gene data show CDR1 as SQVTM and CDR2 as ANQGSEA. The CDR3 DNA follows: TGCAGCGTCCCCTCGCAGGGACCCTACGAGCAGTACTTC. Its translation: CSVPSQGPYEQYF.